This T cell receptor beta chain derives from a study of T cell responses to AZD1222 COVID-19 vaccine. General study findings and limits: Only a handful of AZD1222 recipients tested seropositive at baseline. The CD4 TCRs associated with vaccination extended across spike and predominated at 160-218 and 743-854. Mostly white British, mostly female donors; authors suggested clonal diversity may be underestimated.

Some clones are missing from TCRdb's copy, which holds only in-frame ones; the method was immunoSEQ multiplex PCR. The sample includes about 160,000 clones, roughly nine tenths of them seen just once. Worth noting for this clone: The antigen is undetermined.

V was cut by 5 bases and J by 1 base, with 12 bases left in between. This CDR3 is 15 amino acids long. The germline CDR1 and CDR2 sequences are SGHNT and YENEEA. The V call is TRBV11-3, the J call TRBJ2-1, with a tentative D call TRBD2 (6 bases). This clonotype was sampled from an adult who received the AZD1222 COVID-19 vaccine. The sequenced sample was peripheral blood, obtained 28 days after the second AZD1222 dose. CDR3 DNA sequence: TGTGCCAGCAGCCCAACTGGAGGGTCCTACAATGAGCAGTTCTTC. Translating gives CASSPTGGSYNEQFF.